The rows below give T cell receptor beta chains drawn from one sample of a study of T cells after yellow fever vaccination. Using its own MiXCR run on the 5' RACE reads, TCRdb lists one record per CDR3 protein. Among hundreds of thousands of distinct CDR3 sequences listed, approximately 9% were seen once. The sample here was PBMCs, taken on the day of the first yellow fever vaccination. These receptors were obtained from a man younger than 30 who received the YFV17D yellow fever vaccine. Each CDR3 is given with its conserved first and last residue. Fields, in order: J gene, V gene, D gene, clone size, CDR3 protein, CDR3 DNA. A D gene is named only where the DNA matches it firmly. Expanded clones are given a class, and other clones once, few, many or no size at all.

TRBJ1-2 TRBV6-1 TRBD1 NA CASSENRGQGYTF TGTGCCAGCAGCGAGAACAGGGGTCAGGGCTACACCTTC
TRBJ2-2 TRBV19 TRBD2 few CASGRGGELFF TGTGCCAGTGGGAGGGGCGGGGAGCTGTTTTTT
TRBJ2-1 TRBV6-1 TRBD2 few CASRRTSGGNNEQFF TGTGCCAGCAGACGGACTAGCGGGGGAAACAATGAGCAGTTCTTC
TRBJ1-5 TRBV28 NA few CASNSQGDNQPQHF TGTGCCAGCAATTCACAGGGAGACAATCAGCCCCAGCATTTT
TRBJ2-6 TRBV5-1 NA many CASSLARDTPGANVLTF TGCGCCAGCAGCTTGGCCAGGGACACCCCTGGGGCCAACGTCCTGACTTTC
TRBJ1-6 TRBV6-1 TRBD1 few CASRRQGDNSPLHF TGTGCCAGTAGAAGACAGGGCGATAATTCACCCCTCCACTTT
TRBJ1-1 TRBV3-1 NA few CASSQTGPMNTEAFF TGTGCCAGCAGCCAGACGGGGCCCATGAACACTGAAGCTTTCTTT
TRBJ2-7 TRBV2 NA NA CASRVGPSSYEQYF TGTGCCAGCAGGGTTGGGCCGAGCTCCTACGAGCAGTACTTC
TRBJ1-1 TRBV29-1 TRBD1 many CSVEKRDRGTTGGTEAFF TGCAGCGTTGAAAAGAGGGACAGGGGAACGACTGGAGGGACTGAAGCTTTCTTT
TRBJ1-4 TRBV6-6 NA many CASRSSSNEKLFF TGTGCCAGCAGGAGCAGCTCTAATGAAAAACTGTTTTTT
TRBJ2-2 TRBV7-3 NA few CASSYTSTGELFF TGTGCCAGCAGCTACACTAGCACCGGGGAGCTGTTTTTT
TRBJ2-1 TRBV7-9 NA NA CASSLGGSTYNEQFF TGTGCCAGCAGCTTAGGCGGAAGCACCTACAATGAGCAGTTCTTC
TRBJ1-2 TRBV7-9 NA NA CASSPLRGYTF TGTGCCAGCAGCCCTTTGCGCGGCTACACCTTC
TRBJ2-2 TRBV2 NA many CASTPGRGTGELFF TGTGCCAGCACCCCCGGGCGCGGCACCGGGGAGCTGTTTTTT
TRBJ2-5 TRBV29-1 NA many CSVADTQETQYF TGCAGCGTAGCGGACACGCAAGAGACCCAGTACTTC
TRBJ2-1 TRBV5-1 NA many CASSIRVGSEQFF TGCGCCAGCAGCATAAGGGTGGGGTCTGAGCAGTTCTTC
TRBJ1-4 TRBV12-3/TRBV12-4 NA many CASSFINQGEKLFF TGTGCCAGCAGTTTTATAAATCAAGGAGAAAAACTGTTTTTT
TRBJ2-7 TRBV5-4 NA NA CATTKDRTSSYEQYF TGTGCCACCACCAAAGACAGGACGAGCTCCTACGAGCAGTACTTC
TRBJ1-6 TRBV7-2 NA NA CASSLGLDRPNSPLHF TGTGCCAGCAGCTTAGGTCTGGACAGACCTAATTCACCCCTCCACTTT
TRBJ2-3 TRBV5-1 TRBD2 NA CASSPPASGDTQYF TGCGCCAGCAGCCCACCCGCTAGCGGGGATACGCAGTATTTT
TRBJ1-2 TRBV20-1 TRBD1 NA CSARQGSNGYTF TGCAGTGCTCGACAGGGAAGCAATGGCTACACCTTC
TRBJ2-3 TRBV7-6 NA NA CASSPWQGGTDTQYF TGTGCCAGCAGCCCTTGGCAGGGCGGCACAGATACGCAGTATTTT
TRBJ2-1 TRBV12-3/TRBV12-4 NA few CASRGGARGEQFF TGTGCCAGCAGGGGGGGGGCCAGAGGTGAGCAGTTCTTC
TRBJ1-1 TRBV4-1 NA few CASSSGQQITEAFF TGCGCCAGCAGCTCTGGACAGCAAATAACTGAAGCTTTCTTT
TRBJ2-2 TRBV12-3/TRBV12-4 NA many CASKGQNTGELFF TGTGCCAGCAAGGGACAGAACACCGGGGAGCTGTTTTTT
TRBJ2-5 TRBV6-6 NA many CASSTGDIETQYF TGTGCCAGCAGTACCGGGGACATAGAGACCCAGTACTTC
TRBJ2-5 TRBV11-2 NA NA CASSLRGWQETQYF TGTGCCAGCAGCTTAAGGGGGTGGCAAGAGACCCAGTACTTC
TRBJ2-2 TRBV9 NA few CASNRDPTGELFF TGTGCCAGCAACCGGGACCCAACCGGGGAGCTGTTTTTT
TRBJ2-3 TRBV5-1 NA few CASSLRFGPDTQYF TGCGCCAGCAGCTTAAGGTTTGGTCCAGATACGCAGTATTTT
TRBJ2-5 TRBV28 NA NA CASSLSFGETQYF TGTGCCAGCAGTTTATCGTTTGGGGAGACCCAGTACTTC
TRBJ2-7 TRBV10-1 NA few CASSANTDGEQYF TGCGCCAGCAGCGCTAACACGGACGGCGAGCAGTACTTC
TRBJ1-5 TRBV5-5 NA NA CASSLAGGRRQPQHF TGTGCCAGCAGCTTGGCGGGGGGCCGACGTCAGCCCCAGCATTTT